The present entry profiles one TCR beta chain with its context. The antigen remains unidentified. This sample stems from a study of CXCR3-negative and CXCR3-positive naive CD8 T cells. General observations from the study: After cryopreservation, CXCR3 expression dropped partially; most assays used fresh PBMCs.

Carrying UMI labels, the TRB cDNA libraries were prepared through 5' RACE. TCRdb reprocessed the 5' RACE reads; each CDR3 protein has one entry and no DNA is given. The table lists 100,000 to 150,000 distinct CDR3 sequences. The CDR3 has 15 amino acids. V gene TRBV12-3 or TRBV12-4 combines with J gene TRBJ2-1; TCRdb lists TRBD1, though no DNA is available to test this call. Source material: naive CXCR3- CD8+ T cells from blood. The subset: CD45RO-CCR7+CD27+CD95- naive CD8+ T cells lacking CXCR3 (TNR3-). The receptor was isolated from a human donor in good health. Some clones in this sample may be carry-over from other donors' samples. The CDR3 protein is CASSPGGSNYNEQFF.